These 2 T cell receptor beta chains originate from one sample sequenced in a study of technical replicates of blood from a few donors. This table comes from immunoSEQ multiplex PCR, and its TCRdb copy is limited to in-frame clones, with some not included. The sample has 95,000 to 100,000 clones; 95% to 96% are singletons. Sequencing was carried out using T cells isolated from PBMCs. The receptor source for this set is a human donor in good health.

The chain combines TRBV28 with TRBJ2-3, with 13 bases fitting TRBD2. The CDR3 totals 17 residues. J gave up 2 bases and V 5 bases, and 7 bases lay outside the gene matches. In germline, CDR1 is MDHEN, CDR2 SYDVKM. The CDR3 DNA reads as TGTGCCAGCAGTCTGTGGACTAGCGGGAGAGACACAGATACGCAGTATTTT. Protein sequence: CASSLWTSGRDTDTQYF.

The V gene is TRBV11-3, the J gene TRBJ1-3; no reliable D call. The CDR3 spans 14 residues. V was cut by 5 bases and J by 6 bases, with 14 bases left in between. CDR1 and CDR2 (germline): SGHNT, YENEEA. The CDR3: CASSRGLLSNTIYF. CDR3 sequence (DNA): TGTGCCAGCAGCCGAGGACTTCTTTCAAACACCATATATTTT.